These 27 T cell receptor beta chains share one sample of origin, sequenced in a study of technical replicates of blood from a handful of donors. Some clones are missing from TCRdb's copy, which holds only in-frame ones; the method was immunoSEQ multiplex PCR. Of 90,000 to 100,000 clones in the sample, just under 95% were seen once. Source material: T cells isolated from PBMCs. All receptors come from a human donor in good health.

This rearrangement joins TRBV11-1 to TRBJ2-1; 7 bases agree with TRBD2. This CDR3 contains 13 residues. V lost 9 bases to trimming and J lost 8 bases; unmatched junction nucleotides: 10. CDR1 and CDR2 (germline): SGHAT, FQDESV (reference sequence). The DNA of the CDR3 is TGTGCCAGTAGACCTAGCGGTTCTTATGAGCAGTTCTTC. As protein: CASRPSGSYEQFF. The entire variable domain, with the rest obtained from reference TRBV11-1 and TRBJ2-1, is as follows: EAEVAQSPRYKITEKSQAVAFWCDPISGHATLYWYRQILGQGPELLVQFQDESVVDDSQLPKDRFSAERLKGVDSTLKIQPAELGDSAMYLCASRPSGSYEQFFGPGTRLTVL.

The gene calls are TRBV29-1 and TRBJ2-5; TRBD1 might be the D (5 bases). Looked up from germline, CDR1 is SQVTM and CDR2 is ANQGSEA. The CDR3 extends over 12 amino acids. With 1 base removed from V and 4 bases from J, the gap between germline ends came to 7 bases. In nucleotides, the CDR3 is TGCAGCGTTGAAGGCCAGGGAGAGACCCAGTACTTC. Its translation is CSVEGQGETQYF.

This chain uses TRBV6-6 with TRBJ1-1; D is possibly TRBD1 (6 bases). The CDR3 totals 12 residues. CDR1 and CDR2 from the germline V gene are MNHNY and SVGAGI (reference sequence). V was clipped by 9 bases and J by 5 bases, with 13 bases between them. CDR3 sequence reads: CASGQPATEAFF. Written as DNA, the CDR3 is TGTGCCAGTGGACAGCCAGCGACTGAAGCTTTCTTT.

A note on this clone: The sample has other DNA sequences that encode this CDR3 too. The chain links TRBV19 to TRBJ1-1; the match to TRBD1 covers 8 bases. This CDR3 has 14 residues. Unmatched junction bases numbered 1, after V lost 3 bases and J lost 1 base. Germline V gene data show CDR1 as LNHDA and CDR2 as SQIVND (reference sequence). The CDR3 spells CASSIGQGNTEAFF. The CDR3 DNA is TGTGCCAGTAGTATCGGACAGGGGAACACTGAAGCTTTCTTT.

CDR3 region: CASSLGASYEQYF. CDR3 nucleotides: TGTGCCAGCAGCTTAGGGGCCTCCTACGAGCAGTACTTC. The chain links TRBV11-2 to TRBJ2-7; the D is unclear. CDR1 SGHAT and CDR2 FQNNGV come from the germline V gene. CDR3 length equals 13 residues. Trimming took 1 base from V and 0 from J, leaving 4 bases between them.

The chain links TRBV2 to TRBJ1-1, with a tentative D call TRBD1 (6 bases). In germline, CDR1 is SNHLY, CDR2 FYNNEI. Trimming took 2 bases from V and 4 from J, leaving 11 bases between them. The CDR3 extends over 14 amino acids. As DNA, the CDR3 is TGTGCCAGCAGTGAAACAGGGTCGGCCACTGAAGCTTTCTTT. Its translation: CASSETGSATEAFF.

This chain uses TRBV19 with TRBJ2-7; TRBD1 aligns across 9 bases. The CDR3 runs to 13 residues. Trimming took 5 bases from V and 6 from J; bases not matched to a gene: 5. Per the germline V gene, CDR1 is LNHDA and CDR2 is SQIVND (reference sequence). CDR3 nucleotide sequence: TGTGCCAGTAGTCCAGGGACAGGGAGCGAGCAGTACTTC. Translation: CASSPGTGSEQYF.

The V gene is TRBV10-3, the J gene TRBJ2-7; possibly TRBD2 for D (5 bases). V was shortened by 2 bases and J by 6 bases, with 8 bases between the two germline ends. Germline CDR1 and CDR2: ENHRY and SYGVKD. This CDR3 region has 12 residues. The CDR3 DNA is TGTGCCATCAGTGAGCGGGGTTTCGAGCAGTACTTC. This codes for CAISERGFEQYF.

The rearrangement links TRBV6-5 to TRBJ2-7; D is perhaps TRBD2 (5 bases). Trimming cost V 6 bases and J 4 bases, with 19 bases left between them. Germline V gene lookup returns CDR1 MNHEY and CDR2 SVGAGI. The CDR3 totals 15 residues. The CDR3 sequence is CASRPPSHLAYEQYF. Written as DNA, the CDR3 is TGTGCCAGCAGGCCTCCTAGCCATCTAGCTTACGAGCAGTACTTC.

DNA of the CDR3: TGTGCCAGCTCGGCGGGGAGCTCTGGGGCCAACGTCCTGACTTTC. Residues: CASSAGSSGANVLTF. V and J are TRBV18 and TRBJ2-6, with D perhaps matching TRBD2 (6 bases). Germline CDR1 reads KGHSH; CDR2 reads LQKENI. V was trimmed by 6 bases and J by 0 bases, leaving 9 bases between them. This CDR3 has 15 amino acids.

Written as DNA, the CDR3 is TGTGCCAGCAGCTCAGGACTAGCGGGAGGGCAAGAGACCCAGTACTTC. Protein: CASSSGLAGGQETQYF. The chain is built from TRBV5-8 and TRBJ2-5; 15 bases match TRBD2. Per the germline V gene, CDR1 is SGHTS and CDR2 is YDEGEE. The CDR3 totals 16 residues. J gave up 2 bases and V 3 bases, and 2 bases lay outside the gene matches.

The chain combines TRBV6-1 with TRBJ1-1; D may be TRBD1 (6 bases). Trimming left V 3 bases short and J 3 bases short, with 14 bases between. This CDR3 contains 15 residues. Germline CDR1 and CDR2: MNHNS and SASEGT. CDR3 sequence reads: CASSDPAGADTEAFF. As DNA, the CDR3 is TGTGCCAGCAGTGACCCGGCAGGGGCGGACACTGAAGCTTTCTTT.

The chain combines TRBV21-1 with TRBJ2-7; the table's TRBD1 call for D was not verified on the DNA. TRBV21-1 is marked as a pseudogene. The CDR3 runs 14 residues. CDR3 nucleotide sequence: TGTGCCAGCAGCGAATCCAGACAAAGCTACGAGCAGTACTTC. Protein sequence: CASSESRQSYEQYF.

The chain couples TRBV7-9 to TRBJ2-4, with a possible D match to TRBD1 (6 bases). Trimming stripped 5 bases from V and 0 bases from J, with 14 bases between. CDR1 is SEHNR and CDR2 is FQNEAQ in the germline V gene (reference sequence). The CDR3 is 16 residues long. The CDR3 protein is CASSAGQPLAKNIQYF. The CDR3 DNA reads as TGTGCCAGCAGCGCCGGACAGCCTCTAGCCAAAAACATTCAGTACTTC.

The chain recombines TRBV7-9 with TRBJ2-7, with 14 bases aligning to TRBD2. The CDR3 has 17 amino acids. The V gene end was trimmed by 5 bases and the J gene end by 3 bases; junction bases not matched to a gene: 9. Looked up from germline, CDR1 is SEHNR and CDR2 is FQNEAQ (reference sequence). CDR3 in amino acids: CASSQGLAGVLGYEQYF. The DNA of the CDR3 is TGTGCCAGCAGCCAGGGACTAGCGGGAGTCCTGGGCTACGAGCAGTACTTC.

The J gene is TRBJ2-1, the V gene TRBV7-9; 13 bases fit TRBD2. The CDR3 covers 15 residues. The trim removed 3 bases at V and 8 bases at J, leaving 4 bases unmatched. Germline V CDR1 and CDR2: SEHNR, FQNEAQ (reference sequence). The CDR3 spells CASSFGLAGDHEQFF. Here the CDR3 DNA reads TGTGCCAGCAGCTTCGGACTAGCGGGAGATCATGAGCAGTTCTTC.

For the CDR3, the DNA is TGTGCCAGCAGCTTAGATCCTCCGGGACTAGTATATCCAGAGCAGTTCTTC. Protein product: CASSLDPPGLVYPEQFF. The rearrangement joins TRBV11-3 to TRBJ2-1; TRBD2 matches at 8 bases. Germline V gene lookup returns CDR1 SGHNT and CDR2 YENEEA. The CDR3 has 17 residues. With V trimmed by 0 bases and J by 10 bases, 14 bases remained unmatched.

V usage is TRBV9 and J usage is TRBJ2-7, with TRBD2 matching 11 bases. CDR3 length: 16 residues. With 0 bases clipped from V and 6 bases from J, the junction kept 8 bases outside the gene matches. The germline CDR1 and CDR2 sequences are SGDLS and YYNGEE. The CDR3 DNA follows: TGTGCCAGCAGCGTAGCCCATCTAGCGGGAGGTAGCGAGCAGTACTTC. It specifies CASSVAHLAGGSEQYF.

Comment on this clone: In the same sample, other DNA sequences code for this CDR3. The gene calls are TRBV7-9 and TRBJ1-1; a possible D gene is TRBD1 (5 bases). The CDR3 extends over 13 amino acids. Between the trimmed V and J ends, which lost 5 bases and 4 bases, there was a span of 11 bases. Germline V lookup: CDR1 SEHNR, CDR2 FQNEAQ (reference sequence). CDR3 loop: CASSETAGTEAFF. CDR3 nucleotides: TGTGCCAGCAGCGAGACAGCGGGCACTGAAGCTTTCTTT. The variable domain in full, completed from reference TRBV7-9 and TRBJ1-1, reads DTGVSQNPRHKITKRGQNVTFRCDPISEHNRLYWYRQTLGQGPEFLTYFQNEAQLEKSRLLSDRFSAERPKGSFSTLEIQRTEQGDSAMYLCASSETAGTEAFFGQGTRLTVV.

The rearrangement uses TRBV7-2 and TRBJ2-1; unclear D gene. Trimming pared 3 bases from V and 4 bases from J, leaving 10 bases between. Per germline, CDR1 SGHTA and CDR2 FQGNSA. The CDR3 length is 14 residues. This chain's CDR3 is CASSFDPGYNEQFF. The CDR3, as DNA: TGTGCCAGCAGCTTCGACCCGGGTTACAATGAGCAGTTCTTC. The full variable domain, in which reference TRBV7-2 and TRBJ2-1 provide the parts outside the CDR3, is GAGVSQSPSNKVTEKGKDVELRCDPISGHTALYWYRQSLGQGLEFLIYFQGNSAPDKSGLPSDRFSAERTGGSVSTLTIQRTQQEDSAVYLCASSFDPGYNEQFFGPGTRLTVL.

V and J are TRBV30 and TRBJ2-7, with D possibly TRBD2 on 5 matching bases. The CDR3 contains 13 residues. Germline V gives CDR1 GTSNPN, CDR2 SVGIG (reference sequence). Trimming removed 1 base at V and 0 bases at J, with 7 bases between. CDR3: CAWSEGSSYEQYF. CDR3 in DNA: TGTGCCTGGAGTGAAGGGAGCTCCTACGAGCAGTACTTC.

The genes are TRBV20-1 and TRBJ2-7, with a possible D match to TRBD1 (5 bases). The V gene's germline CDR1 is DFQATT and CDR2 SNEGSKA (reference sequence). V was pared by 5 bases and J by 8 bases, with 10 bases between. There are 10 residues in the CDR3. This CDR3 reads CSAGRVQQYF. In DNA form, the CDR3 reads TGCAGTGCTGGCAGGGTGCAGCAGTACTTC.

This clone was detected once. V usage is TRBV28 and J usage is TRBJ1-2; tentative D call: TRBD1 (5 bases). The germline gives CDR1 MDHEN, CDR2 SYDVKM. CDR3 length equals 14 residues. The germline V and J ends were trimmed by 3 bases and 0 bases, with 8 bases remaining between them. CDR3 sequence reads: CASSLPGSNYGYTF. CDR3 nucleotides: TGTGCCAGCAGTTTGCCAGGGTCTAACTATGGCTACACCTTC.

V and J are TRBV5-4 and TRBJ1-2; no clear D gene. CDR3 length: 14 residues. The germline V gene encodes CDR1 SGHNT and CDR2 YYREEE (reference sequence). The V end lost 0 bases, the J end lost 4 bases, and 10 bases lay between the germline ends. The CDR3 spells CASSLDREPYGYTF. CDR3 nucleotide sequence: TGTGCCAGCAGCTTGGATAGGGAGCCCTATGGCTACACCTTC.

The chain couples TRBV6-6 to TRBJ2-1; tentatively, D is TRBD1 (5 bases). CDR1 MNHNY and CDR2 SVGAGI come from the germline V gene (reference sequence). CDR3 length: 11 residues. The V and J ends lost 6 bases and 7 bases respectively, with 7 bases between them. As DNA, the CDR3 is TGTGCCAGCAGCACAGGTAATGAGCAGTTCTTC. This encodes CASSTGNEQFF.

This chain connects TRBV6-5 to TRBJ1-1; the match to TRBD1 covers 7 bases. Germline assignment: CDR1 MNHEY and CDR2 SVGAGI. The CDR3 has 15 amino acids. J lost 3 bases, V lost 5 bases, and 9 bases had no gene match. DNA for the CDR3: TGTGCCAGCAGTAGACAGGGTCTGGTGGACACTGAAGCTTTCTTT. It is translated as CASSRQGLVDTEAFF.

This chain uses TRBV13 with TRBJ2-5; 9 bases fit TRBD2. This CDR3 region has 18 residues. The J segment lost 1 base and the V segment lost 5 bases, leaving 14 bases of the junction unmatched. Germline CDR1 is PRHDT and CDR2 is FYEKMQ (reference sequence). The CDR3 spells CASSPGRIAGAIQETQYF. In nucleotides, the CDR3 is TGTGCCAGCAGCCCGGGGAGGATAGCGGGAGCGATCCAAGAGACCCAGTACTTC.